Below, 3 T cell receptor beta chains from the same sample are listed, as sequenced in a study of blood T cells in healthy people across ages. Sample-barcoded 5' priming and a J-beta primer mix drove a second PCR of about 7 to 12 cycles. MiXCR, run by TCRdb on the 5' RACE reads, gives a single entry per CDR3 protein. Altogether about 800,000 distinct CDR3 sequences are present, 20% to 25% being singletons, with the ten largest covering approximately 3.7%. A further study also used this sample, focusing on T cells of mothers and their children.

The specimen was blood. These receptor sequences come from a boy younger than 18 in good health.

This clonotype came up a few times. The rearrangement joins TRBV29-1 to TRBJ1-2, with 8 bases lining up with TRBD1. This CDR3 has 11 amino acids. V dropped 7 bases and J dropped 7; count of bases not matched to a gene: 5. Germline CDR1 SQVTM, CDR2 ANQGSEA. The CDR3 protein is CSGWTGLGYTF. The CDR3 nucleotides are TGCAGCGGATGGACAGGGCTTGGCTACACCTTC. The full variable domain, its missing parts supplied by reference TRBV29-1 and TRBJ1-2, is SAVISQKPSRDICQRGTSLTIQCQVDSQVTMMFWYRQQPGQSLTLIATANQGSEATYESGFVIDKFPISRPNLTFSTLTVSNMSPEDSSIYLCSGWTGLGYTFGSGTRLTVV.

This clonotype has a handful of counts. This chain uses TRBV7-2 with TRBJ2-5; D uncertain. This CDR3 spans 12 amino acids. The V end lost 5 bases, the J end lost 4 bases, and 8 bases lay between the germline ends. Germline CDR1 SGHTA, CDR2 FQGNSA. For the CDR3, the DNA is TGTGCCAGCAGCCTTTTTTTAGAGACCCAGTACTTC. Amino acids: CASSLFLETQYF.

The chain is built from TRBV20-1 and TRBJ2-5, with a weak D call TRBD1 (6 bases). The J call is uncertain, as TRBJ2-7 better fits the DNA end. Germline CDR1 reads DFQATT; CDR2 reads SNEGSKA (reference sequence). The CDR3 is 15 residues long. The CDR3 DNA follows: TGCAGTGCTAGACCGTCGACAGGTCAACTCTACGAGCAGTACTTC. It translates to CSARPSTGQLYEQYF.